The 30 T cell receptor beta chains below come from one sample, sequenced in a study of response to subunit inactivated influenza vaccine. TCRdb re-called the RT-PCR reads with MiXCR, one entry per CDR3 protein. The data contain fewer than 800,000 distinct CDR3 sequences, about a sixth of them singletons. This sample comprised PBMCs from blood, obtained approximately 13 days after vaccination. The receptors shown here come from a man aged 50 to 59 who received an inactivated influenza vaccine.

The CDR3 protein is CASSSPSVGNEQFF. Here the CDR3 DNA reads TGTGCCAGCAGTTCCCCTAGCGTAGGCAATGAGCAGTTCTTC. The chain joins TRBV12-3 or TRBV12-4 to TRBJ2-1; tentative D call: TRBD2 (6 bases). CDR3 size: 14 residues. V shed 4 bases and J shed 6 bases, with 13 bases lying between them.

The rearrangement joins TRBV29-1 to TRBJ1-4, with D possibly being TRBD1 (6 bases). Germline V lookup: CDR1 SQVTM, CDR2 ANQGSEA. The CDR3 extends over 12 amino acids. V dropped 7 bases and J dropped 6 bases, with 12 bases sitting between them. The CDR3, as DNA: TGCAGCGGGGGGGGCAGGGATGAAAAACTGTTTTTT. It yields the protein CSGGGRDEKLFF.

This clonotype was counted at least ten times. The chain joins TRBV4-3 to TRBJ1-5; D is ambiguous. Germline assignment: CDR1 LGHNA and CDR2 YSLEER. This CDR3 is 14 amino acids long. Trimming took off 0 bases at V and 4 bases at J, with 7 bases between the two ends. DNA for the CDR3: TGCGCCAGCAGCCAAGAATCCGGGAATCAGCCCCAGCATTTT. Encoded protein: CASSQESGNQPQHF.

This clonotype was counted only a few times. The V call is TRBV12-3 or TRBV12-4, the J call TRBJ2-3, with 8 bases aligning to TRBD2. This CDR3 spans 16 amino acids. The ends lost 5 bases at V and 5 bases at J; junction bases unmatched: 12. DNA of the CDR3: TGTGCCAGCAGTCACAGGCGGGCGGGGGGAGGAGATACGCAGTATTTT. Translation gives CASSHRRAGGGDTQYF.

This clonotype was seen a few times. The chain couples TRBV7-8 to TRBJ2-3; TRBD1 matches 7 bases. The CDR3 runs 15 residues. V lost 7 bases to trimming and J lost 1 base; unmatched junction nucleotides: 8. Germline CDR1 reads SGHVS; CDR2 reads FQNEAQ. CDR3 coding DNA: TGTGCCAGCAAAGCAGGGGGAATGGGCACAGATACGCAGTATTTT. It is translated as CASKAGGMGTDTQYF.

This clonotype has a handful of counts. This chain connects TRBV7-8 to TRBJ2-7; 10 nucleotides match TRBD2. In germline, CDR1 is SGHVS, CDR2 FQNEAQ. This CDR3 region has 16 residues. J lost 4 bases, V lost 1 base, and 7 bases had no gene match. The CDR3 nucleotides read TGTGCCAGCAGCTTAGTAGCGGGGGGTACACCATACGAGCAGTACTTC. Protein: CASSLVAGGTPYEQYF.

The rearrangement uses TRBV29-1 and TRBJ1-2; D might be TRBD1 (5 bases). Trimming cost V 4 bases and J 7 bases, with 13 bases left between them. The CDR3 runs to 12 residues. Looked up from germline, CDR1 is SQVTM and CDR2 is ANQGSEA. CDR3: CSVGGREAGYTF. The CDR3 DNA is TGCAGCGTTGGGGGCAGGGAGGCTGGCTACACCTTC.

This clonotype was detected a few times. The rearrangement joins TRBV18 to TRBJ1-4, with TRBD1 matching over 9 bases. CDR1 KGHSH and CDR2 LQKENI come from the germline V gene. V shed 3 bases, J shed 10 bases, and the junction held 9 bases outside the gene matches. The CDR3 loop spans 15 amino acids. CDR3 in DNA: TGTGCCAGCTCACCGAATCCGGGACAGGGTGCAAAACTGTTTTTT. Translated: CASSPNPGQGAKLFF.

The rearrangement links TRBV28 to TRBJ2-6, with unresolved D. The CDR3 loop spans 16 amino acids. V gave up 3 bases and J gave up 0 bases, with 9 bases separating them. Looked up from germline, CDR1 is MDHEN and CDR2 is SYDVKM. CDR3 amino acids: CASSFGGPSGANVLTF. CDR3 coding DNA: TGTGCCAGCAGTTTCGGCGGACCCTCTGGGGCCAACGTCCTGACTTTC.

In its sample, this clonotype was seen a few times. The genes are TRBV20-1 and TRBJ1-1, with unresolved D. From germline, CDR1 is DFQATT and CDR2 SNEGSKA (reference sequence). The CDR3 extends over 12 amino acids. V lost 0 bases, J lost 4 bases, and 6 bases lay in between. The CDR3 sequence: CSAREAGTEAFF. The CDR3, as DNA: TGCAGTGCTAGAGAGGCGGGCACTGAAGCTTTCTTT.

This clonotype was detected many times. The chain recombines TRBV12-3 or TRBV12-4 with TRBJ2-1; D is possibly TRBD2 (5 bases). The CDR3 totals 13 residues. The V end was cut by 8 bases, the J end by 3 bases, with 11 bases between. CDR3 amino acids: CASVVSGYNEQFF. CDR3 sequence (DNA): TGTGCCAGCGTAGTAAGCGGCTACAATGAGCAGTTCTTC.

This clonotype has at least ten counts. V and J are TRBV28 and TRBJ1-6; TRBD1 matches 9 bases. Germline CDR1 MDHEN, CDR2 SYDVKM. V lost 7 bases to trimming and J lost 11 bases; unmatched junction nucleotides: 9. CDR3 length: 14 residues. Here the CDR3 reads CASTTGQGRAPLHF. The CDR3, as DNA: TGTGCCAGCACCACGGGACAGGGTCGGGCACCCCTCCACTTT.

This clonotype came up a few times. The rearrangement links TRBV6-1 to TRBJ1-1; D is unresolved. V lost 11 bases and J lost 1, with 17 bases in between. The length of the CDR3 is 14 residues. The germline V gene encodes CDR1 MNHNS and CDR2 SASEGT. The CDR3 sequence is CALKGGQRNTEAFF. Here the CDR3 DNA reads TGTGCCCTTAAGGGTGGGCAGAGGAACACTGAAGCTTTCTTT.

This clonotype was picked up a small number of times. The rearrangement joins TRBV18 to TRBJ2-2; perhaps TRBD2 as D (5 bases). Germline V lookup: CDR1 KGHSH, CDR2 LQKENI. CDR3 length equals 16 residues. Trimming shortened V by 2 bases and J by 0 bases, and 10 bases separated the two germline ends. DNA of the CDR3: TGTGCCAGCTCACCAACGAGCGGAGCGAACACCGGGGAGCTGTTTTTT. Encoded protein: CASSPTSGANTGELFF.

Comment on this clonotype: A read error may account for a junction end that differs from germline. V is TRBV2 and J is TRBJ1-1; 7 nucleotides match TRBD1. The CDR3 contains 13 residues. Germline CDR1 is SNHLY and CDR2 is FYNNEI. The CDR3 bases are TGTGCCAGCAGGAAAACAGGGGCCGCTGAGGCTTTCTTT. Encoded protein: CASRKTGAAEAFF.

This clonotype was picked up many times. J is TRBJ2-5 and V is TRBV18, with TRBD1 identical over 8 bases. This CDR3 has 14 residues. Germline assignment: CDR1 KGHSH and CDR2 LQKENI. With 3 bases clipped from V and 3 bases from J, the junction kept 3 bases outside the gene matches. The CDR3 loop reads CASSPGTGEETQYF. CDR3 sequence (DNA): TGTGCCAGCTCACCGGGGACAGGTGAAGAGACCCAGTACTTC.

This clonotype was found many times. V gene TRBV12-3 or TRBV12-4 combines with J gene TRBJ1-5; D is possibly TRBD1 (5 bases). Trimming shortened V by 8 bases and J by 2 bases, and 16 bases separated the two germline ends. The CDR3 is made up of 15 amino acids. CDR3 sequence reads: CASRSGGEGNQPQHF. The CDR3 bases are TGTGCCAGCCGGTCGGGGGGAGAGGGCAATCAGCCCCAGCATTTT.

This chain links TRBV5-1 with TRBJ2-1; 14 bases are shared with TRBD2. CDR1 and CDR2 from the germline V gene are SGHRS and YFSETQ. Losses at the gene ends were 3 bases for V and 4 bases for J; bases not matched to a gene: 12. This CDR3 spans 19 amino acids. In nucleotides, the CDR3 is TGCGCCAGCAGCTCCCCGACTAGCGGGGGGGCCTTGGTTTACAATGAGCAGTTCTTC. Amino acid sequence: CASSSPTSGGALVYNEQFF.

The chain employs TRBV4-2 and TRBJ2-3, with D unclear. V was clipped by 6 bases and J by 4 bases, with 14 bases between them. Germline assignment: CDR1 LGHNA and CDR2 YNFKEQ. CDR3 size: 14 residues. The CDR3 sequence is CASSLRTDSDTQYF. CDR3 DNA: TGTGCCAGCAGTCTTAGGACGGATTCAGATACGCAGTATTTT.

The gene calls are TRBV20-1 and TRBJ2-1; weak D call: TRBD2 (6 bases). CDR3 length: 14 residues. Trimming left V 0 bases short and J 6 bases short, with 12 bases between. Germline V gene lookup returns CDR1 DFQATT and CDR2 SNEGSKA (reference sequence). CDR3: CSARDLLALNEQFF. CDR3 in DNA: TGCAGTGCTAGAGATTTACTAGCACTCAATGAGCAGTTCTTC.

This chain uses TRBV9 with TRBJ2-1, with a weak D call TRBD2 (6 bases). Germline V gives CDR1 SGDLS, CDR2 YYNGEE. There are 17 residues in the CDR3. V lost 0 bases and J lost 0, with 13 bases in between. This chain's CDR3 is CASSVGRRGFSYNEQFF. The CDR3 DNA reads TGTGCCAGCAGCGTAGGACGGCGGGGCTTCTCCTACAATGAGCAGTTCTTC.

This clonotype was seen only a few times. This chain links TRBV10-1 with TRBJ2-7; D is unresolved. V gave up 10 bases and J gave up 0 bases, with 13 bases separating them. Germline V CDR1 and CDR2: WNHNN, SYGVQD (reference sequence). This CDR3 is built from 13 residues. The CDR3 is CANTFQNSYEQYF. CDR3 DNA: TGCGCCAACACCTTCCAGAACTCCTACGAGCAGTACTTC.

The chain joins TRBV12-3 or TRBV12-4 to TRBJ2-2; D is possibly TRBD2 (6 bases). Trimming stripped 1 base from V and 5 bases from J, with 14 bases between. The CDR3 totals 16 residues. The CDR3 bases are TGTGCCAGCAGTTTAGGAATTTTTGGGAGGACCGGGGAGCTGTTTTTT. Encoded protein: CASSLGIFGRTGELFF.

The chain uses TRBV5-1 and TRBJ1-2, with D maybe TRBD1 (5 bases). Trimming cost V 5 bases and J 2 bases, with 10 bases left between them. Germline values: CDR1 SGHRS, CDR2 YFSETQ. The CDR3 sequence is 13 residues long. The chain's CDR3 is CASRGTENYGYTF. In nucleotides, the CDR3 is TGCGCCAGCAGGGGGACCGAGAACTATGGCTACACCTTC.

The sample holds a few counts of this clonotype. The J gene is TRBJ1-2, the V gene TRBV7-2; no definite D call. Germline CDR1 and CDR2: SGHTA and FQGNSA. Trimming took 5 bases from V and 2 from J, leaving 15 bases between them. The CDR3 runs to 15 residues. CDR3 protein: CASSTPGVQNYGYTF. For the CDR3, the DNA is TGTGCCAGCAGCACCCCCGGGGTTCAGAACTATGGCTACACCTTC.

The chain employs TRBV7-9 and TRBJ1-2; no clear D gene. The CDR3 has 15 amino acids. V gave up 0 bases and J gave up 8 bases, with 16 bases separating them. The germline V gene has CDR1 SEHNR and CDR2 FQNEAQ (reference sequence). CDR3 DNA sequence: TGTGCCAGCAGCTTAGCCGGGCAGAGCTCAAGGGGCTACACCTTC. Translation gives CASSLAGQSSRGYTF.

This clonotype was seen more than once but under ten times. The CDR3 sequence is CASSFDRAGTGELFF. The CDR3, as DNA: TGTGCCAGCAGCTTCGACAGGGCCGGCACCGGGGAGCTGTTTTTT. The rearrangement uses TRBV7-2 and TRBJ2-2; 7 bases are shared with TRBD1. Germline-derived CDR1 and CDR2 are SGHTA and FQGNSA. Germline trimming cut 3 bases from V and 4 bases from J; bases unmatched to any gene: 5. This CDR3 contains 15 residues.

This chain connects TRBV20-1 to TRBJ2-5; 12 nucleotides agree with TRBD1. Germline V gene lookup returns CDR1 DFQATT and CDR2 SNEGSKA (reference sequence). V was pared by 4 bases and J by 4 bases, with 7 bases of the junction left unmatched. The CDR3 contains 15 residues. In DNA form, the CDR3 reads TGCAGTGCTACGGGGACAGGGGGCCGAGCAGAGACCCAGTACTTC. Translated, it gives CSATGTGGRAETQYF.

This clonotype was seen a handful of times. The V gene is TRBV7-2, the J gene TRBJ2-1; D ambiguous. The germline V gene encodes CDR1 SGHTA and CDR2 FQGNSA. This CDR3 contains 13 residues. The V and J ends lost 6 bases and 6 bases respectively, with 12 bases between them. The CDR3 is CASSSSHANEQFF. The CDR3 region has the DNA TGTGCCAGCAGTTCGAGCCACGCCAATGAGCAGTTCTTC.

This chain joins TRBV6-1 and TRBJ1-6, with unresolved D. CDR3 length: 14 residues. Trimming removed 2 bases at V and 7 bases at J, with 9 bases between. Germline V gene lookup returns CDR1 MNHNS and CDR2 SASEGT. The CDR3, as DNA: TGTGCCAGCAGTGAACGAGCAGGCAATTCACCCCTCCACTTT. This sequence encodes CASSERAGNSPLHF.